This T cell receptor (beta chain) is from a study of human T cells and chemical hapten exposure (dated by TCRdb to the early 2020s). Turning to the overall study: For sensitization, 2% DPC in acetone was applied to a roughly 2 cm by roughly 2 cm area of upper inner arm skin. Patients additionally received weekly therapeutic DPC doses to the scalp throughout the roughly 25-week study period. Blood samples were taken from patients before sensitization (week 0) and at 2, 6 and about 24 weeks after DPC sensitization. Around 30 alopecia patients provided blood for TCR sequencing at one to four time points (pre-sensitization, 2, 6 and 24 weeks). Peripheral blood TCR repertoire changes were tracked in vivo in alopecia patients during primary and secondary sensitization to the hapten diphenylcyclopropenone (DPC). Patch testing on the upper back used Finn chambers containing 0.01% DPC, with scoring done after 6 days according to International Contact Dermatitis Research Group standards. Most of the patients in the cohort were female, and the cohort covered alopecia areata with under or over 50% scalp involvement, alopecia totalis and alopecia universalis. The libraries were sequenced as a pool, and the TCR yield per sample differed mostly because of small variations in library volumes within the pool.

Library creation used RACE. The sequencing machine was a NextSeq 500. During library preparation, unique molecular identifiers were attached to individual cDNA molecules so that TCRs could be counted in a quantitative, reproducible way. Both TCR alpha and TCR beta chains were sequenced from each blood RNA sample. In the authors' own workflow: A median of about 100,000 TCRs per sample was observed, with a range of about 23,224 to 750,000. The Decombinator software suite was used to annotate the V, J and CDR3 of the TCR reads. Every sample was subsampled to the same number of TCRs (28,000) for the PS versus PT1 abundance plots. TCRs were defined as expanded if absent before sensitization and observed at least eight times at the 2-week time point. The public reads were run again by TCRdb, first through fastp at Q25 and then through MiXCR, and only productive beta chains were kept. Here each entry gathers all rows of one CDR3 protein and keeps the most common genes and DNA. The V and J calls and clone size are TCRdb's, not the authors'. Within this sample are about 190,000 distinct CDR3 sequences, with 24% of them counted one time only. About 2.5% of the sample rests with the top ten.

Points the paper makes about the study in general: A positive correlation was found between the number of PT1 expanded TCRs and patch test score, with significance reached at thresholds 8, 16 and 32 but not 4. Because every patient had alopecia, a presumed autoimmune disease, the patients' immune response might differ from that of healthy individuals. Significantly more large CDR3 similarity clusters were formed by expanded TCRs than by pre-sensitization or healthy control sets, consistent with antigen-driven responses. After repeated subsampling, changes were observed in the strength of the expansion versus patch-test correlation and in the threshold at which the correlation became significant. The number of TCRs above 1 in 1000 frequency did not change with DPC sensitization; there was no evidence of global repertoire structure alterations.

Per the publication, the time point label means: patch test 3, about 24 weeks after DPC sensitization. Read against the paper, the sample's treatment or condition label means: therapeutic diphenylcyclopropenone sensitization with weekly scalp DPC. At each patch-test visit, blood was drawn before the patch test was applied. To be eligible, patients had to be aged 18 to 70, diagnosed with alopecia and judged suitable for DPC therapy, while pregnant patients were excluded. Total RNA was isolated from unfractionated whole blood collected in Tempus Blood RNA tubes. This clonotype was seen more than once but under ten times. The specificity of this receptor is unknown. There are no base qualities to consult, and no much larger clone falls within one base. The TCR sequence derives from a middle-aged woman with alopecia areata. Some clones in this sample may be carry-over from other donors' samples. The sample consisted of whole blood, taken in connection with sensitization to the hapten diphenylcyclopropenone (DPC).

The CDR3 reads as follows: CASSSGQGGNYEQFF. The nucleotides read TGTGCCAGCAGTTCGGGACAGGGGGGGAACTATGAGCAGTTCTTC. Recombination joined TRBV27 with TRBJ2-1; 11 junctional bases match TRBD1. Reading from cysteine to phenylalanine, the CDR3 counts 15 amino acids. The entry retains the CDR3 DNA only, 45 bases that are in frame from base 1. Trimming takes 4 bases off V and 8 bases off J; junction bases not matched to a gene: 7. CDR1 and CDR2 are drawn from the germline V gene (reference sequence): MNHEY, SMNVEV.